The 14 T cell receptor beta chains listed next were all sequenced from one sample in a study of blood T cell repertoires in COVID-19 (dated by TCRdb to the early 2020s). Libraries were made using the immunoSEQ multiplex PCR assay. Imported from immuneACCESS, the table was reduced by TCRdb to in-frame sequences with V and J called. These copies leave out some clones; in studies compared against another copy, an unresolved V gene accounts for under half, and the cause of the remainder is not known. A total of tens of thousands of clones appear in this sample, under 80% of them only once. Together, the top ten hold about 20% of the sample. Sequenced sample: peripheral blood. These receptor sequences come from a man aged 55 to 70 with acute or convalescent COVID-19.

The CDR3 sequence is CASTFTGQGNQPQHF. In DNA form, the CDR3 reads TGTGCCAGTACCTTCACGGGACAGGGCAATCAGCCCCAGCATTTT. The chain joins TRBV19 to TRBJ1-5, with 8 bases matching TRBD1. Germline values: CDR1 LNHDA, CDR2 SQIVND (reference sequence). The ends lost 7 bases at V and 2 bases at J; junction bases unmatched: 7. CDR3 length: 15 amino acids.

The chain is built from TRBV5-1 and TRBJ2-1, with unresolved D. Germline V lookup: CDR1 SGHRS, CDR2 YFSETQ. V lost 2 bases and J 5 bases, leaving 5 bases between the germline ends. This CDR3 has 12 amino acids. The CDR3 DNA reads TGCGCCAGCAGCTTATTAAACAATGAGCAGTTCTTC. It encodes CASSLLNNEQFF.

CDR3 protein: CASSPPQNSYNEQFF. CDR3 coding DNA: TGTGCCAGCAGTCCCCCTCAGAACTCCTACAATGAGCAGTTCTTC. V and J are TRBV6-2 or TRBV6-3 and TRBJ2-1, with D uncertain. CDR1 is MNHEY, CDR2 SVGEGT, per germline. The V and J ends lost 5 bases and 0 bases respectively, with 11 bases between them. The CDR3 loop spans 15 amino acids.

The CDR3, as DNA: TGTGCCAGCAGCGTAGCCGGCTCCTACAATGAGCAGTTCTTC. Its translation is CASSVAGSYNEQFF. This rearrangement joins TRBV9 to TRBJ2-1, with unresolved D. Germline CDR1 is SGDLS and CDR2 is YYNGEE. This CDR3 has 14 residues. Trimming left V 0 bases short and J 0 bases short, with 4 bases between.

The V call is TRBV27, the J call TRBJ2-7; 10 bases are shared with TRBD1. The CDR3 consists of 18 residues. Losses at the gene ends were 5 bases for V and 3 bases for J; bases not matched to a gene: 16. Germline values: CDR1 MNHEY, CDR2 SMNVEV (reference sequence). The CDR3, as DNA: TGTGCCAGCAGTCCCACGGACCCGGGACAGGGGACCCTCTACGAGCAGTACTTC. This encodes CASSPTDPGQGTLYEQYF.

This chain joins TRBV19 and TRBJ1-1; tentatively, D is TRBD1 (6 bases). This CDR3 has 14 amino acids. CDR1 and CDR2 (germline): LNHDA, SQIVND (reference sequence). Between the trimmed V and J ends, which lost 1 base and 6 bases, there was a span of 12 bases. The CDR3 reads CASSIGQGFPEAFF. CDR3 sequence (DNA): TGTGCCAGTAGTATAGGGCAGGGGTTCCCTGAAGCTTTCTTT.

The V call is TRBV7-9, the J call TRBJ2-1; weak D call: TRBD2 (7 bases). The CDR3 totals 13 residues. V lost 5 bases, J lost 13 bases, and 18 bases lay in between. Germline V lookup: CDR1 SEHNR, CDR2 FQNEAQ (reference sequence). CDR3 nucleotides: TGTGCCAGCAGCCCAACGGGGGGCCGGCCTCAGTTCTTC. As protein: CASSPTGGRPQFF.

The sample holds many counts of this clone. The chain uses TRBV19 and TRBJ2-1, with D perhaps TRBD1 (6 bases). The CDR3 contains 13 residues. V was trimmed by 7 bases and J by 5 bases, leaving 12 bases between them. CDR1 and CDR2 from the germline V gene are LNHDA and SQIVND (reference sequence). The CDR3 loop is CASKAGANNEQFF. In DNA, the CDR3 is TGTGCCAGTAAGGCAGGGGCCAACAATGAGCAGTTCTTC.

This chain uses TRBV19 with TRBJ2-1; 11 nucleotides match TRBD2. The CDR3 consists of 15 residues. The V gene's germline CDR1 is LNHDA and CDR2 SQIVND (reference sequence). V shed 7 bases, J shed 3 bases, and the junction held 5 bases outside the gene matches. The DNA for the CDR3 is TGTGCCAGTAATACCGGGACTAGCGGCTACAATGAGCAGTTCTTC. As protein: CASNTGTSGYNEQFF.

V is TRBV29-1 and J is TRBJ2-5; D could derive from TRBD1 or TRBD2 (5 bases each). The CDR3 consists of 11 residues. Trimming took 7 bases from V and 5 from J, leaving 11 bases between them. Germline-derived CDR1 and CDR2 are SQVTM and ANQGSEA. The CDR3, as DNA: TGCAGCGGGGGACCTGGCGAGACCCAGTACTTC. Its translation is CSGGPGETQYF.

This chain links TRBV6-5 with TRBJ1-1; tentatively, D is TRBD1 (5 bases). V lost 5 bases, J lost 5 bases, and 12 bases lay in between. CDR1 MNHEY and CDR2 SVGAGI come from the germline V gene. This CDR3 is built from 13 residues. DNA of the CDR3: TGTGCCAGCAGTCGCCCGGCAGGGACTGAAGCTTTCTTT. This translates into CASSRPAGTEAFF.

The chain carries TRBV10-1 and TRBJ2-3; D is undetermined. Trimming took off 0 bases at V and 4 bases at J, with 14 bases between the two ends. The CDR3 runs to 16 residues. CDR1 and CDR2 from the germline V gene are WNHNN and SYGVQD (reference sequence). The CDR3 loop reads CASSESPGSRADTQYF. CDR3 DNA sequence: TGCGCCAGCAGTGAGTCCCCGGGTTCGAGAGCAGATACGCAGTATTTT.

This clone was observed a handful of times. The genes are TRBV28 and TRBJ2-5; D might be TRBD1 (5 bases). Germline CDR1 is MDHEN and CDR2 is SYDVKM. V shed 4 bases and J shed 2 bases, with 20 bases lying between them. CDR3 length: 17 amino acids. CDR3 nucleotide sequence: TGTGCCAGCAGTTCTAATACCCTCGGACAATATCAAGAGACCCAGTACTTC. Translation: CASSSNTLGQYQETQYF.

This clone was seen only once. The V call is TRBV28, the J call TRBJ2-4, with TRBD1 matching 7 bases. Trimming cost V 5 bases and J 7 bases; bases outside gene matches: 8. This CDR3 region has 14 residues. Germline V lookup: CDR1 MDHEN, CDR2 SYDVKM. CDR3 sequence reads: CASSAQDRRNIQYF. The DNA for the CDR3 is TGTGCCAGCAGTGCCCAGGACAGGCGGAACATTCAGTACTTC.